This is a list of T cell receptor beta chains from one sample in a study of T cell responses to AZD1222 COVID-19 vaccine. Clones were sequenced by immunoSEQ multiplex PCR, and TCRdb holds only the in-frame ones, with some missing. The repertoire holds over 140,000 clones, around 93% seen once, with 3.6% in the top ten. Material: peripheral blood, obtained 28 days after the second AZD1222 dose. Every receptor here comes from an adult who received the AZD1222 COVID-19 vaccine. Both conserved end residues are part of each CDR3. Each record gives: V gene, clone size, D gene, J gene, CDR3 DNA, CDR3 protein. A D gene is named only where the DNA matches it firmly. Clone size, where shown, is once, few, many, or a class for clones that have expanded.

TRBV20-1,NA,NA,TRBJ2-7,TGCAGTGCTAGTTACGCGACCGAGCAGTACTTC,CSASYATEQYF
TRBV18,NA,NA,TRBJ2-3,TGTGCCAGCTCACCACGGACCACAGATACGCAGTATTTT,CASSPRTTDTQYF
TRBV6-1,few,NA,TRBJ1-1,TGTGCCAGCAGTGAGGGACCCAGGAACACTGAAGCTTTCTTT,CASSEGPRNTEAFF
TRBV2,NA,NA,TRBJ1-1,TGTGCCAGCAGTGTTACGGGTCTAGGAGGGAAATCCACTGAAGCTTTCTTT,CASSVTGLGGKSTEAFF
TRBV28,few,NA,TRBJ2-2,TGTGCCAGCAGTCCACCCCCCGCAGGGTCGGGCGCCGGGGAGCTGTTTTTT,CASSPPPAGSGAGELFF
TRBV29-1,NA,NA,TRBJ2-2,TGCAGCGCCCAGCCACCGAGGGGGGAGCTGTTTTTT,CSAQPPRGELFF
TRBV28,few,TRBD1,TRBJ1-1,TGTGCCAGCAGCGCCAGGGGGCTACGAAGATGGGCTGAAGCTTTCTTT,CASSARGLRRWAEAFF
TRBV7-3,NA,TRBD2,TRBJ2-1,TGTGCCAGCAGCTTAAGTGGACTAGCGGGAGCTAGTGTCTACAATGAGCAGTTCTTC,CASSLSGLAGASVYNEQFF
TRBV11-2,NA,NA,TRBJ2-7,TGTGCCAGCAGCTTAGGGAGGGGGACCTACGAGCAGTACTTC,CASSLGRGTYEQYF
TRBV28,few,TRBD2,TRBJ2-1,TGTGCCAGCAGTTCCCCACTAGCGGGAGTTTATAGTGAGCAGTTCTTC,CASSSPLAGVYSEQFF
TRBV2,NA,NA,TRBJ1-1,TGTGCCAGCAAAACGGGACAGAACACTGAAGCTTTCTTT,CASKTGQNTEAFF
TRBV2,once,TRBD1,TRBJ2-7,TGTGCCAGCAGGGACAGGGTCTCCTACGAGCAGTACTTC,CASRDRVSYEQYF
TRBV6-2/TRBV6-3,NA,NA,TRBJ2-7,TGTGCCAGCAGTTACTCCTCTGGTTCCTACGAGCAGTACTTC,CASSYSSGSYEQYF
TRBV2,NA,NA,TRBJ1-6,TGTGCCAGCAGTGTATCTGGGAATTCACCCCTCCACTTT,CASSVSGNSPLHF
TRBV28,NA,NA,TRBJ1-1,TGTGCCAGCAGTTTAAGCAGGGCGGGGACTGAAGCTTTCTTT,CASSLSRAGTEAFF
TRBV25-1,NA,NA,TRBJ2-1,TGTGCCAGCAGTGGAGACCGCGGGATAAAATACAATGAGCAGTTCTTC,CASSGDRGIKYNEQFF
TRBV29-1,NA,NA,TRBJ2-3,TGCAGCGCTGCTGATAGCACAGATACGCAGTATTTT,CSAADSTDTQYF
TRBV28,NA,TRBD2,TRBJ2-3,TGTGCCAGCAGTTTAGCGGGAGAGAAGGCTACGCAGTATTTT,CASSLAGEKATQYF
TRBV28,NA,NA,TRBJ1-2,TGTGCCAGCAACTTAGGGGGGCGCGACTACTACACCTTC,CASNLGGRDYYTF
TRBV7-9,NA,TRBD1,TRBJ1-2,TGTGCCAGCAGCTCTACAGGGGGCGGCTATGGCTACACCTTC,CASSSTGGGYGYTF
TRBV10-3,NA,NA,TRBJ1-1,TGTGCCACGCGTCCGTGGGGGCAAGCGAACACTGAAGCTTTCTTT,CATRPWGQANTEAFF
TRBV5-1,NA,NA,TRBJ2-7,TGCGCCAGCAGCTTTAGTCACGGCTACGAGCAGTACTTC,CASSFSHGYEQYF
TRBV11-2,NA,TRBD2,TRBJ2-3,TGTGCCAGCAGCTTAGGTAGCGGGAGGTTGGCAGATACGCAGTATTTT,CASSLGSGRLADTQYF
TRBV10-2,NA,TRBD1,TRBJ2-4,TGCGCCAGCAGGAGTTCCGGGACAGGGCAGAGGGTCATTCAGTACTTC,CASRSSGTGQRVIQYF
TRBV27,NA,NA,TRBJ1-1,TGTGCCAGCAGTACGGACGGGCGGCGGGCTTTCTTT,CASSTDGRRAFF
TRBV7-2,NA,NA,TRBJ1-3,TGTGCCAGCAGCGAACAGGGTACTAACTCTGGAAACACCATATATTTT,CASSEQGTNSGNTIYF
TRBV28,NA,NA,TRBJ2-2,TGTGCCAGCAACCCGGGCTTGGGACGGAGGGCCACCGGGGAGCTGTTTTTT,CASNPGLGRRATGELFF
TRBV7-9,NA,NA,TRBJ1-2,TGTGCCAGCAGCTTTCTGGGCAGGGAAGAGGATGGCTACACCTTC,CASSFLGREEDGYTF
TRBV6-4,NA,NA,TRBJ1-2,TGTGCCAGCAGCCGGGACGGCCTTTGGAGCTACACCTTC,CASSRDGLWSYTF